Listed below are T cell receptor beta chains from one sample, sequenced in a study of blood T cell repertoires in COVID-19. Measured with immunoSEQ multiplex PCR; TCRdb has only the in-frame clones, and not every one. The sample gives tens of thousands of clones, roughly nine tenths of which show up once; 1.6% is in the top ten. Input material: peripheral blood. These receptors all come from a man aged 60-69 years with acute or convalescent COVID-19. Both conserved end residues are part of each CDR3. Each record gives: clone size, J gene, V gene, D gene, CDR3 protein, CDR3 DNA. A D gene is named only where the DNA matches it firmly. Part of the rows lack a size; the others show once, few, many or a class for expanded clones.

once TRBJ1-1 TRBV6-5 - CASSYSWGRMNTEAFF TGTGCCAGCAGTTACTCCTGGGGGCGCATGAACACTGAAGCTTTCTTT
- TRBJ1-5 TRBV12-3/TRBV12-4 - CASSLESQPQHF TGTGCCAGCAGTTTGGAGAGTCAGCCCCAGCATTTT
- TRBJ1-2 TRBV28 TRBD1 CASSYDLTGVGYTF TGTGCCAGCAGTTATGACCTGACAGGGGTAGGCTACACCTTC
- TRBJ2-7 TRBV6-1 - CASSEGPTGRQYF TGTGCCAGCAGTGAAGGCCCGACAGGAAGACAGTACTTC
- TRBJ2-7 TRBV11-3 TRBD1 CASRDREMIEVYEQYF TGTGCCAGCAGGGACAGGGAAATGATAGAGGTCTACGAGCAGTACTTC
- TRBJ1-5 TRBV4-1 TRBD1 CASSQTGDVDQPQHF TGCGCCAGCAGCCAGACAGGGGACGTGGATCAGCCCCAGCATTTT
- TRBJ1-5 TRBV4-1 - CASSQGQLGHQPQHF TGCGCCAGCAGCCAAGGACAGCTAGGCCATCAGCCCCAGCATTTT
once TRBJ2-5 TRBV27 - CASSFNQETQYF TGTGCCAGCAGTTTTAATCAAGAGACCCAGTACTTC
- TRBJ1-2 TRBV7-9 TRBD1 CASTLFGTGNQGYTF TGTGCCAGCACCTTATTCGGGACAGGGAATCAAGGCTACACCTTC
few TRBJ2-7 TRBV20-1 - CSASAQGSGVKEQYF TGCAGTGCTAGTGCCCAGGGGAGCGGGGTAAAAGAGCAGTACTTC